This paragraph covers one T cell receptor (beta chain) sequence. The assay was immunoSEQ multiplex PCR, and TCRdb's table has in-frame clones only and misses some. The sample records 98,000 or so clones, less than 75% being singletons. CDR3 length: 15 amino acids. CDR1 is MNHEY, CDR2 SMNVEV, per germline (reference sequence). V dropped 5 bases and J dropped 6; count of bases not matched to a gene: 8. This entry is derived from a study of blood T cell repertoires in COVID-19. Study as a whole: Samples came from the United States, Italy and Spain, spanning acute and convalescent COVID-19.

This chain connects TRBV27 to TRBJ2-3, with 10 bases aligning to TRBD1. The sequencing sample was made of peripheral blood. This clonotype was obtained from a woman aged 40-49 years with acute or convalescent COVID-19. The CDR3 sequence is CASSLRDRGWDTQYF. The CDR3 DNA sequence: TGTGCCAGCAGTCTCCGGGACAGGGGTTGGGATACGCAGTATTTT.